The 18 T cell receptor beta chains below all came from one sample that was sequenced in a study of blood T cell repertoires in COVID-19. Repertoires were generated with immunoSEQ multiplex PCR, while TCRdb's copy carries only in-frame clones and drops some. The sample includes about 310,000 clones, about 90% of them seen just once. The sequenced sample was peripheral blood. The receptors shown here come from a woman aged 40 to 50 with COVID-19, enrolled during active disease.

The genes are TRBV19 and TRBJ1-1; D is possibly TRBD1 (5 bases). Germline V gene lookup returns CDR1 LNHDA and CDR2 SQIVND (reference sequence). The ends were cut back, 7 bases at V and 4 bases at J, with 16 bases in the middle. This CDR3 has 14 amino acids. CDR3 nucleotide sequence: TGTGCCAGTACCCTGTCGGCCAGGGTCACTGAAGCTTTCTTT. This gives the protein CASTLSARVTEAFF.

There are a few counts of this clone. The gene calls are TRBV14 and TRBJ1-6; possible D gene TRBD1, 5 bases. The CDR3 extends over 15 amino acids. Germline loops: CDR1 SGHDN, CDR2 FVKESK. Trimming pared 0 bases from V and 6 bases from J, leaving 9 bases between. CDR3 in amino acids: CASSQDIGGNSPLHF. The CDR3 DNA follows: TGTGCCAGCAGCCAAGATATCGGGGGTAATTCACCCCTCCACTTT.

This clone appeared once. The chain combines TRBV9 with TRBJ1-6, with 7 nucleotides matching TRBD1. Germline V gives CDR1 SGDLS, CDR2 YYNGEE. The junction had 10 bases not matched to a gene; V was cut back by 3 bases and J by 7 bases. The CDR3 has 16 residues. This CDR3 reads CASSEYSGTANSPLHF. The CDR3 nucleotides read TGTGCCAGCAGCGAATACTCCGGGACAGCAAATTCACCCCTCCACTTT.

The chain recombines TRBV27 with TRBJ2-3; 13 bases align to TRBD2. The germline V gene has CDR1 MNHEY and CDR2 SMNVEV (reference sequence). The J segment lost 0 bases and the V segment lost 4 bases, leaving 7 bases of the junction unmatched. CDR3 length: 18 amino acids. CDR3 nucleotide sequence: TGTGCCAGCAGTTCACTAGCGGGAGGGCTCCCAAGCACAGATACGCAGTATTTT. The encoded protein is CASSSLAGGLPSTDTQYF.

In its sample, this clone was seen once. The chain combines TRBV2 with TRBJ2-3, with D possibly being TRBD1 (6 bases). This CDR3 region has 13 residues. V lost 8 bases, J lost 7 bases, and 16 bases lay in between. Germline CDR1 reads SNHLY; CDR2 reads FYNNEI. The CDR3 spells CASPYQGKNTQYF. The CDR3 DNA reads TGTGCCAGCCCGTATCAGGGGAAAAATACGCAGTATTTT. The full variable domain, rest sourced from reference TRBV2 and TRBJ2-3, is EPEVTQTPSHQVTQMGQEVILRCVPISNHLYFYWYRQILGQKVEFLVSFYNNEISEKSEIFDDQFSVERPDGSNFTLKIRSTKLEDSAMYFCASPYQGKNTQYFGPGTRLTVL.

On this clone: The same CDR3 is also encoded by other DNA sequences in this sample. The chain joins TRBV19 to TRBJ2-7; the D gene is possibly TRBD1 (5 bases). Looked up from germline, CDR1 is LNHDA and CDR2 is SQIVND (reference sequence). The CDR3 covers 14 residues. With 4 bases removed from V and 1 base from J, the gap between germline ends came to 11 bases. The DNA of the CDR3 is TGTGCCAGTAGTAAGGGGTCAGATTCCTACGAGCAGTACTTC. Protein: CASSKGSDSYEQYF.

This clone was seen just once. This rearrangement joins TRBV12-3 or TRBV12-4 to TRBJ2-7; D might be TRBD2 (5 bases). V gave up 7 bases and J gave up 7 bases, with 14 bases separating them. The CDR3 length is 12 residues. The CDR3 sequence: CASTPSGGEQYF. In nucleotides, the CDR3 is TGTGCCAGCACCCCCTCGGGCGGGGAGCAGTACTTC.

The count of this clone is one. This sequence joins TRBV9 and TRBJ1-4; D is uncertain. The CDR3 spans 14 residues. The germline gives CDR1 SGDLS, CDR2 YYNGEE. Trimming took 4 bases from V and 8 from J, leaving 15 bases between them. CDR3 in amino acids: CASSPIARGEKLFF. The CDR3 DNA follows: TGTGCCAGCAGCCCTATTGCCCGAGGGGAAAAACTGTTTTTT.

This chain connects TRBV10-3 to TRBJ1-4, with 7 bases identical to TRBD1. J was trimmed by 13 bases and V by 2 bases; bases with no gene match: 13. CDR3 length: 15 residues. Germline CDR1 is ENHRY and CDR2 is SYGVKD. For the CDR3, the DNA is TGTGCCATCAGTGAGACACCAGGGACAGCCCTTGGACTGTTTTTT. This codes for CAISETPGTALGLFF.

The rearrangement uses TRBV10-3 and TRBJ2-5; D might be TRBD2 (6 bases). V lost 6 bases to trimming and J lost 3 bases, with 17 bases between them. CDR3 length: 15 amino acids. The V gene's germline CDR1 is ENHRY and CDR2 SYGVKD. CDR3 sequence (DNA): TGTGCCATCAGCTCTCCGCGGGGTTACGAAGAGACCCAGTACTTC. Translating it yields CAISSPRGYEETQYF.

This chain links TRBV25-1 with TRBJ2-3, with D perhaps TRBD2 (5 bases). The length of the CDR3 is 15 residues. V dropped 0 bases and J dropped 2 bases, with 9 bases sitting between them. From germline, CDR1 is MGHDK and CDR2 SYGVNS. CDR3 in DNA: TGTGCCAGCAGTGAATACGGGGATCCCACAGATACGCAGTATTTT. Translation gives CASSEYGDPTDTQYF.

The chain couples TRBV28 to TRBJ2-1; 15 nucleotides agree with TRBD2. The CDR3 is 16 amino acids. Germline trimming cut 6 bases from V and 8 bases from J; bases unmatched to any gene: 8. Germline V gene lookup returns CDR1 MDHEN and CDR2 SYDVKM. The CDR3 coding sequence is TGTGCCAGCAGCTACTCCGGGACTAGCGGGAGGTATGAGCAGTTCTTC. Its translation is CASSYSGTSGRYEQFF.

The CDR3 coding sequence is TGTGCCAGTAGTGAGCGGGGGGTCAATGAGCAGTTCTTC. Encoded protein: CASSERGVNEQFF. The chain joins TRBV19 to TRBJ2-1, with 9 bases fitting TRBD2. J was trimmed by 6 bases and V by 5 bases; bases with no gene match: 2. CDR1 is LNHDA and CDR2 is SQIVND in the germline V gene (reference sequence). The CDR3 length is 13 residues.

J is TRBJ2-7 and V is TRBV28; 11 bases match TRBD2. Germline V gene data show CDR1 as MDHEN and CDR2 as SYDVKM. V gave up 10 bases and J gave up 3 bases; unmatched junction bases: 8. The CDR3 is made up of 14 amino acids. This chain's CDR3 is CATRRTSGSYEQYF. CDR3 in DNA: TGTGCCACCCGAAGAACTAGCGGGAGCTACGAGCAGTACTTC.

This clone has more than one count but fewer than ten. This chain joins TRBV7-9 and TRBJ1-5; 7 nucleotides agree with TRBD1. The germline V gene has CDR1 SEHNR and CDR2 FQNEAQ (reference sequence). V was pared by 2 bases and J by 4 bases, with 8 bases of the junction left unmatched. This CDR3 contains 16 residues. The CDR3 region has the DNA TGTGCCAGCAGCTTATCCCCGGGACAGTTAAATCAGCCCCAGCATTTT. It yields the protein CASSLSPGQLNQPQHF.

The V and J genes are TRBV9 and TRBJ1-1; 10 nucleotides line up with TRBD1. This CDR3 has 14 residues. The V segment lost 4 bases and the J segment 5 bases; nucleotides outside the gene matches: 5. The germline V gene has CDR1 SGDLS and CDR2 YYNGEE. The CDR3 bases are TGTGCCAGCAGCCCGCGACAGGGGGCGACTGAAGCTTTCTTT. This codes for CASSPRQGATEAFF.

The rearrangement joins TRBV7-9 to TRBJ1-5; perhaps TRBD1 as D (6 bases). The V gene's germline CDR1 is SEHNR and CDR2 FQNEAQ (reference sequence). The V end was cut by 3 bases, the J end by 0 bases, with 15 bases between. This CDR3 has 17 residues. For the CDR3, the DNA is TGTGCCAGCAGCTTTGGCACAGGGACCTATAGCAATCAGCCCCAGCATTTT. Encoded protein: CASSFGTGTYSNQPQHF. Full variable domain (missing parts from reference TRBV7-9 and TRBJ1-5): DTGVSQNPRHKITKRGQNVTFRCDPISEHNRLYWYRQTLGQGPEFLTYFQNEAQLEKSRLLSDRFSAERPKGSFSTLEIQRTEQGDSAMYLCASSFGTGTYSNQPQHFGDGTRLSIL.

This chain connects TRBV15 to TRBJ1-5, with D perhaps matching TRBD1 (5 bases). V was pared by 0 bases and J by 4 bases, with 10 bases between. Germline V gene data show CDR1 as LNHNV and CDR2 as YYDKDF (reference sequence). The CDR3 extends over 15 amino acids. As DNA, the CDR3 is TGTGCCACCAGCAGAGAAAGGGGTGGGAATCAGCCCCAGCATTTT. The encoded protein is CATSRERGGNQPQHF.